The 3 T cell receptor beta chains given below trace back to one sample, sequenced in a study of OX40 agonist ivuxolimab in advanced cancers. Only in-frame clones appear in the TCRdb table, and some are missing; sequencing was by immunoSEQ multiplex PCR. The table includes approximately 84,000 clones, about nine tenths detected once. The input for sequencing was CD4+ or CD8+ T cells sorted from blood, taken in a trial of the OX40 agonist ivuxolimab. Source of these receptors: an adult with an advanced solid tumor such as melanoma, head and neck, liver or kidney cancer.

The V gene is TRBV9, the J gene TRBJ1-2; possibly TRBD1 for D (6 bases). Trimming stripped 3 bases from V and 4 bases from J, with 13 bases between. Germline V lookup: CDR1 SGDLS, CDR2 YYNGEE. The CDR3 covers 14 residues. This CDR3 is CASSGPTGPYGYTF. In DNA form, the CDR3 reads TGTGCCAGCAGCGGACCAACAGGGCCCTATGGCTACACCTTC.

The gene calls are TRBV7-9 and TRBJ2-5; D is perhaps TRBD2 (5 bases). Per the germline V gene, CDR1 is SEHNR and CDR2 is FQNEAQ (reference sequence). Trimming stripped 5 bases from V and 4 bases from J, with 11 bases between. The CDR3 is 13 amino acids. The CDR3 reads CASSLLEGETQYF. The CDR3 coding sequence is TGTGCCAGCAGCCTCCTTGAGGGAGAGACCCAGTACTTC.

Here the CDR3 DNA reads TGCGCCAGCAGCCCCACGGGGACAGGGGTCGAAAAACTGTTTTTT. It specifies CASSPTGTGVEKLFF. This sequence joins TRBV5-1 and TRBJ1-4; 10 bases map to TRBD1. The CDR3 has 15 residues. Germline V gene sequence: CDR1 SGHRS, CDR2 YFSETQ. With V trimmed by 4 bases and J by 8 bases, 8 bases remained unmatched.